The following is a TCR beta chain sequence with its context. Its specificity is unknown. The naive CD8 subset, CD45RO-negative cells positively selected for CCR7, excluded terminally differentiated effector memory CD45RA+ cells. The table came from immunoSEQ multiplex PCR; TCRdb's copy has only in-frame clones and leaves some out. This sample has some 2.1 million clones; just under 95% occur once, and the top ten carry around 1.1%. This sample was taken from a study of shared clonotypes between healthy human individuals. Study-wide results and limits: Blood alone was sampled, and tissue repertoires likely differ. Clonotype sharing among the donors was expected to vary with sequencing depth.

V lost 2 bases, J lost 3 bases, and 11 bases lay in between. CDR3 size: 14 residues. The V gene's germline CDR1 is SNHLY and CDR2 FYNNEI. This TCR was recovered from a man younger than 30 in good health. The rearrangement uses TRBV2 and TRBJ2-7; no clear D. The sample taken for sequencing was naive CD8+ T cells sorted from blood. CDR3 DNA: TGTGCCAGCAGTGAAATGTCGGCCCACTACGAGCAGTACTTC. Translation: CASSEMSAHYEQYF.